This T cell receptor (beta chain) was identified during a study of cytomegalovirus exposure and HLA in healthy donors. With 60 Vbeta and 13 Jbeta primers, the PCR was carried out. Using immunoSEQ multiplex PCR, the repertoire was profiled, and TCRdb retains in-frame clones only, with some absent. In the table there are 140,000 to 150,000 clones, 60% to 80% of which are singletons. With V trimmed by 5 bases and J by 10 bases, 5 bases remained unmatched. The CDR3 runs 14 residues. Germline CDR1 reads SGHTA; CDR2 reads FQGNSA. Sequences were obtained from PBMCs. The chain employs TRBV7-2 and TRBJ1-6, with 10 positions matching TRBD1. The clonotype was recovered from a woman in her 30s in good health and CMV-seronegative. CDR3 in DNA: TGTGCCAGCAGCCGGGACAGGGGTGGCTCACCCCTCCACTTT. Translating it yields CASSRDRGGSPLHF. Complete variable domain (other parts from reference TRBV7-2 and TRBJ1-6): GAGVSQSPSNKVTEKGKDVELRCDPISGHTALYWYRQSLGQGLEFLIYFQGNSAPDKSGLPSDRFSAERTGGSVSTLTIQRTQQEDSAVYLCASSRDRGGSPLHFGNGTRLTVT.